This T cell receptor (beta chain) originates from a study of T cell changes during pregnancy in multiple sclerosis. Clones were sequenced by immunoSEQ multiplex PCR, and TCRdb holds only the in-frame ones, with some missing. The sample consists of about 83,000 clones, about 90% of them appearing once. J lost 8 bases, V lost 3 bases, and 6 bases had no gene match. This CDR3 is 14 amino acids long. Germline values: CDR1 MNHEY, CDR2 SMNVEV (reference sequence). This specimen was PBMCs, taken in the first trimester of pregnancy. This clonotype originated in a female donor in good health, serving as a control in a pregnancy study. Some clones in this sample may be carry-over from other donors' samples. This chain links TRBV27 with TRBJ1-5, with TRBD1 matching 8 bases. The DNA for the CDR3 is TGTGCCAGCAGTTTGAGGACAGGGTTTGAGCCCCAGCATTTT. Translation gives CASSLRTGFEPQHF.